The TCR beta chain described here comes from a study of blood T cells in healthy people across ages. General observations from the study: Both higher diversity and more naive CD4+ cells marked long-lived donors when set against aged donors.

Germline assignment: CDR1 SGHTA and CDR2 FQGNSA. V lost 6 bases to trimming and J lost 3 bases, with 11 bases between them. The CDR3 length is 13 residues. This clonotype occurred many times. The antigen is not known. Combining a sample-barcoded 5' primer with a J-beta primer mix, a second PCR ran for 7 to 11 cycles. MiXCR, run by TCRdb on the 5' RACE reads, gives a single entry per CDR3 protein. The sample yields about 930,000 distinct CDR3 sequences, roughly 29% seen once. A further study also used this sample, focusing on T cells of mothers and their children. From that study: The TCR beta CDR3 read count exceeded 9 million for each mother and was around 3.1 million for each child.

The TCR comes from a woman aged 40 to 50 in good health. The chain carries TRBV7-2 and TRBJ2-5; D uncertain. Material for sequencing was blood. The CDR3 loop is CASSLGRKETQYF. In DNA, the CDR3 is TGTGCCAGCAGTTTGGGCAGGAAAGAGACCCAGTACTTC.